Listed here are 25 T cell receptor beta chains from one sample, sequenced in a study of shared clonotypes between healthy human individuals. Assay: immunoSEQ multiplex PCR; the TCRdb copy retains only in-frame clones and omits some. Here the sample spans approximately 640,000 clones, 90% being singletons. Sample: memory CD8+ T cells from PBMCs. Subset indicated: CD45RO+ cells pooled with CCR7-negative TemRA cells. The receptor source for this set is a man younger than 35 in good health. Some clones in this sample may be carry-over from other donors' samples.

The chain is built from TRBV5-1 and TRBJ2-2; no reliable D call. CDR3 size: 12 residues. Germline values: CDR1 SGHRS, CDR2 YFSETQ. V lost 7 bases and J lost 7, with 11 bases in between. This CDR3 is CASAFLGGELFF. The CDR3 coding sequence is TGCGCCAGCGCTTTTTTAGGCGGGGAGCTGTTTTTT.

The chain carries TRBV19 and TRBJ2-7, with TRBD2 identical over 13 bases. V was pared by 3 bases and J by 4 bases, with 3 bases of the junction left unmatched. Per the germline V gene, CDR1 is LNHDA and CDR2 is SQIVND (reference sequence). The CDR3 is made up of 15 amino acids. The CDR3 DNA reads TGTGCCAGTAGTATGCGACTAGCGGGAGGTTACGAGCAGTACTTC. Its protein is CASSMRLAGGYEQYF.

V usage is TRBV7-9 and J usage is TRBJ2-7; D may be TRBD1 or TRBD2 (5 bases each). The CDR3 has 14 amino acids. The V end was cut by 5 bases, the J end by 0 bases, with 11 bases between. Germline CDR1 reads SEHNR; CDR2 reads FQNEAQ (reference sequence). CDR3 in DNA: TGTGCCAGCAGCACTAGGACAAACTCCTACGAGCAGTACTTC. The encoded protein is CASSTRTNSYEQYF.

V and J are TRBV27 and TRBJ1-1; a weak D match, TRBD1 (5 bases). Germline lookup yields CDR1 MNHEY and CDR2 SMNVEV (reference sequence). Deletions cut 2 bases from V and 7 bases from J, with 11 bases between. The CDR3 extends over 13 amino acids. The CDR3 is CASSLKGIGEAFF. For the CDR3, the DNA is TGTGCCAGCAGTTTAAAGGGGATTGGTGAAGCTTTCTTT.

The gene calls are TRBV11-2 and TRBJ1-4; no clear D gene. The ends were cut back, 3 bases at V and 7 bases at J, with 6 bases in the middle. Germline V CDR1 and CDR2: SGHAT, FQNNGV. The CDR3 runs to 12 residues. The CDR3 loop reads CASSFYGEKLFF. DNA of the CDR3: TGTGCCAGCAGCTTTTATGGTGAAAAACTGTTTTTT.

The V gene is TRBV9, the J gene TRBJ2-5; D is tentatively TRBD1 or TRBD2 (5 bases each). Trimming left V 3 bases short and J 1 base short, with 16 bases between. The CDR3 extends over 16 amino acids. Germline V gene lookup returns CDR1 SGDLS and CDR2 YYNGEE. CDR3 loop: CASSGPTRDAQETQYF. CDR3 coding DNA: TGTGCCAGCAGCGGACCAACCCGGGACGCCCAAGAGACCCAGTACTTC.

The chain joins TRBV4-3 to TRBJ2-4; D unresolved. The CDR3 has 16 amino acids. Per germline, CDR1 LGHNA and CDR2 YSLEER. Trimming left V 0 bases short and J 2 bases short, with 11 bases between. CDR3 loop: CASSQDRVSPKNIQYF. The CDR3, as DNA: TGCGCCAGCAGCCAAGATCGGGTCAGCCCCAAAAACATTCAGTACTTC.

The rearrangement joins TRBV7-8 to TRBJ2-7; TRBD1 matches at 9 bases. The germline V gene encodes CDR1 SGHVS and CDR2 FQNEAQ. V dropped 4 bases and J dropped 7; count of bases not matched to a gene: 14. CDR3 size: 16 residues. CDR3 DNA: TGTGCCAGCAGCTGGAGTCCGGGACAGGGTATTCGGGAGCAGTACTTC. This translates into CASSWSPGQGIREQYF.

This clone showed up just once. The chain employs TRBV11-2 and TRBJ2-3; possible D gene TRBD2, 5 bases. The CDR3 has 14 amino acids. The germline V and J ends were trimmed by 1 base and 2 bases, with 7 bases remaining between them. Germline V gene sequence: CDR1 SGHAT, CDR2 FQNNGV. The CDR3 reads CASSLGELTDTQYF. The CDR3, as DNA: TGTGCCAGCAGCTTAGGGGAGCTCACAGATACGCAGTATTTT.

This chain joins TRBV2 and TRBJ2-7; tentative D call: TRBD2 (6 bases). CDR1 and CDR2 from the germline V gene are SNHLY and FYNNEI. V lost 8 bases to trimming and J lost 4 bases, with 12 bases between them. The CDR3 is 12 amino acids. CDR3 sequence (DNA): TGTGCCAGCTTGCGGGACTCATACGAGCAGTACTTC. This sequence encodes CASLRDSYEQYF.

This rearrangement joins TRBV7-9 to TRBJ2-7, with 9 bases fitting TRBD2. Germline CDR1 reads SEHNR; CDR2 reads FQNEAQ (reference sequence). The CDR3 covers 18 residues. The V segment lost 5 bases and the J segment 5 bases; nucleotides outside the gene matches: 19. The CDR3: CASSGARLLAGDWDEQYF. In DNA form, the CDR3 reads TGTGCCAGCAGCGGCGCCCGGTTGTTAGCGGGAGACTGGGACGAGCAGTACTTC.

This clone has just a few counts. V is TRBV5-1 and J is TRBJ1-1, with D tentatively TRBD1 (5 bases). CDR1 SGHRS and CDR2 YFSETQ come from the germline V gene. Trimming removed 4 bases from V and 5 bases from J, with 15 bases in between. The CDR3 totals 14 residues. The CDR3 reads CASSGRGEGTEAFF. The CDR3 bases are TGCGCCAGCAGCGGGAGGGGCGAGGGGACTGAAGCTTTCTTT.

The V gene is TRBV28, the J gene TRBJ2-6, with unresolved D. The germline V gene has CDR1 MDHEN and CDR2 SYDVKM. This CDR3 spans 18 amino acids. V was clipped by 4 bases and J by 0 bases, with 16 bases between them. In DNA form, the CDR3 reads TGTGCCAGCAGTTCATCCGGGCCTACTCTCTCTGGGGCCAACGTCCTGACTTTC. Residues: CASSSSGPTLSGANVLTF.

This chain joins TRBV4-1 and TRBJ2-7, with 9 bases aligning to TRBD1. Per germline, CDR1 MGHRA and CDR2 YSYEKL. This CDR3 comprises 15 residues. V lost 4 bases to trimming and J lost 3 bases; unmatched junction nucleotides: 7. As DNA, the CDR3 is TGCGCCAGCAGCCCCGGACAGGGGCACCTCTACGAGCAGTACTTC. Translation gives CASSPGQGHLYEQYF.

This clone was observed a few times. The V and J genes are TRBV7-9 and TRBJ2-1; either TRBD1 or TRBD2 may supply D (5 bases each). Germline V gives CDR1 SEHNR, CDR2 FQNEAQ (reference sequence). CDR3 length: 15 amino acids. V was trimmed by 8 bases and J by 5 bases, leaving 19 bases between them. CDR3 loop: CASDWGPPSNNEQFF. The CDR3 coding sequence is TGTGCCAGCGATTGGGGACCACCCTCAAACAATGAGCAGTTCTTC.

This rearrangement joins TRBV19 to TRBJ1-5; D is ambiguous. Looked up from germline, CDR1 is LNHDA and CDR2 is SQIVND (reference sequence). The V and J ends lost 5 bases and 9 bases respectively, with 14 bases between them. The CDR3 consists of 13 residues. The CDR3 DNA reads TGTGCCAGTAGTCCCGACGAGCCGGGGCCCCAGCATTTT. It encodes CASSPDEPGPQHF.

The chain has TRBV9 and TRBJ2-7; a weak D match, TRBD1 (6 bases). V lost 5 bases to trimming and J lost 4 bases, with 19 bases between them. The length of the CDR3 is 15 residues. The germline V gene encodes CDR1 SGDLS and CDR2 YYNGEE. The CDR3 here is CASSVGASKAYEQYF. In DNA form, the CDR3 reads TGTGCCAGCAGTGTGGGGGCTTCCAAGGCATACGAGCAGTACTTC.

V is TRBV28 and J is TRBJ2-2; D may match TRBD1 or TRBD2 (5 bases each). Per the germline V gene, CDR1 is MDHEN and CDR2 is SYDVKM. Trimming took 3 bases from V and 2 from J, leaving 10 bases between them. The CDR3 runs to 15 residues. This chain's CDR3 is CASSLGTANTGELFF. The CDR3 DNA sequence: TGTGCCAGCAGTTTGGGGACGGCTAACACCGGGGAGCTGTTTTTT.

The V and J genes are TRBV30 and TRBJ2-5, with D possibly being TRBD1 or TRBD2 (5 bases each). Germline assignment: CDR1 GTSNPN and CDR2 SVGIG (reference sequence). The CDR3 sequence is 13 residues long. Trimming shortened V by 1 base and J by 6 bases, and 12 bases separated the two germline ends. In DNA, the CDR3 is TGTGCCTGGAGTGGCTCTGGGACGCAGACCCAGTACTTC. This sequence encodes CAWSGSGTQTQYF.

The genes are TRBV7-9 and TRBJ2-5; D unclear. The germline V and J ends were trimmed by 4 bases and 7 bases, with 7 bases remaining between them. In germline, CDR1 is SEHNR, CDR2 FQNEAQ (reference sequence). The CDR3 extends over 11 amino acids. Written as DNA, the CDR3 is TGTGCCAGCAGCTCAGGTTGGACCCAGTACTTC. This translates into CASSSGWTQYF.

The chain employs TRBV28 and TRBJ2-7; a weak D match, TRBD1 (5 bases). The CDR3 runs to 14 residues. V was pared by 6 bases and J by 6 bases, with 18 bases between. Germline assignment: CDR1 MDHEN and CDR2 SYDVKM. The CDR3 DNA is TGTGCCAGCAGGTCTCTGACAGCAGCCGGCGAGCAGTACTTC. Translating it yields CASRSLTAAGEQYF.

The table lists this clone with a count of one. The V call is TRBV6-4, the J call TRBJ1-1; TRBD1 is a possible D gene (6 bases). Germline V gene data show CDR1 as MRHNA and CDR2 as SNTAGT. Trimming took 7 bases from V and 5 from J, leaving 26 bases between them. The length of the CDR3 is 17 residues. Here the CDR3 reads CASTPTHRALGKTEAFF. The CDR3 DNA reads as TGTGCCAGCACCCCGACACACAGGGCGCTGGGTAAAACTGAAGCTTTCTTT.

The V and J genes are TRBV4-1 and TRBJ1-4; D is ambiguous. CDR1 and CDR2 from the germline V gene are MGHRA and YSYEKL. V was shortened by 2 bases and J by 9 bases, with 13 bases between the two germline ends. This CDR3 spans 14 amino acids. Here the CDR3 reads CASSQPQREKKLFF. The CDR3 DNA follows: TGCGCCAGCAGCCAACCCCAACGGGAGAAAAAACTGTTTTTT.

V is TRBV19 and J is TRBJ1-1; TRBD1 matches at 7 bases. This CDR3 is built from 15 residues. Looked up from germline, CDR1 is LNHDA and CDR2 is SQIVND (reference sequence). Trimming removed 8 bases from V and 0 bases from J; junction bases left unmatched: 9. CDR3 protein: CASSRMGQMNTEAFF. The CDR3 DNA sequence: TGTGCCAGTTCCCGGATGGGACAGATGAACACTGAAGCTTTCTTT.

The J gene is TRBJ2-7, the V gene TRBV7-9; TRBD2 might be the D (7 bases). Germline-derived CDR1 and CDR2 are SEHNR and FQNEAQ (reference sequence). The V end lost 3 bases, the J end lost 1 base, and 16 bases lay between the germline ends. This CDR3 spans 16 amino acids. The CDR3 DNA is TGTGCCAGCAGCTTCATGGGGGGGCTAGGATCCTACGAGCAGTACTTC. Amino acids: CASSFMGGLGSYEQYF.